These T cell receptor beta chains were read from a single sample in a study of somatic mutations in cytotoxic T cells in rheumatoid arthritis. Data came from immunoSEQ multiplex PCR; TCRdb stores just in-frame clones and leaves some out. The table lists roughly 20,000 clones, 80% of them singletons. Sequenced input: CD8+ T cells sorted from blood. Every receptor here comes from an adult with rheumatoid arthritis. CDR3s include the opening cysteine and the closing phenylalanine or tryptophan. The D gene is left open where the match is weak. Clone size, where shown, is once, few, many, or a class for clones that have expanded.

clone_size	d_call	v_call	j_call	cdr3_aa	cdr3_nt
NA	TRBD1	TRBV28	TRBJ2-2	CASSPTGAGDTGELFF	TGTGCCAGCAGCCCGACAGGGGCCGGGGACACCGGGGAGCTGTTTTTT
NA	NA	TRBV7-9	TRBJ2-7	CASSSYSSEQYF	TGTGCCAGCAGCTCATACTCCAGCGAGCAGTACTTC
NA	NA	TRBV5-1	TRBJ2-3	CASSWMEGGHTDTQYF	TGCGCCAGCAGCTGGATGGAGGGGGGGCACACAGATACGCAGTATTTT
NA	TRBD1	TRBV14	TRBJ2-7	CASSQSNRGYEQYF	TGTGCCAGCAGCCAAAGTAACAGGGGCTACGAGCAGTACTTC
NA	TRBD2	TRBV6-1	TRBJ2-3	CASSELAGGPDTQYF	TGTGCCAGCAGTGAACTAGCGGGGGGGCCGGATACGCAGTATTTT
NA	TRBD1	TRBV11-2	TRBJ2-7	CASSPGSGGYEQYF	TGTGCCAGCAGCCCAGGTTCAGGGGGCTACGAGCAGTACTTC
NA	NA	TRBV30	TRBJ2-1	CAWKVEASYNEQFF	TGTGCCTGGAAAGTTGAGGCCTCCTACAATGAGCAGTTCTTC
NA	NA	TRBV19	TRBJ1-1	CASTPRALGTEAFF	TGTGCCAGTACCCCACGGGCGTTGGGCACTGAAGCTTTCTTT
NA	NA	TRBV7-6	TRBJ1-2	CASSLVPAGDLSFYGYTF	TGTGCCAGCAGCTTAGTTCCGGCAGGGGATTTGAGTTTCTATGGCTACACCTTC
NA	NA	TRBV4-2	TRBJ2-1	CASSQESPQGPHGPYNEQFF	TGTGCCAGCAGCCAAGAATCCCCGCAAGGTCCCCACGGGCCCTACAATGAGCAGTTCTTC
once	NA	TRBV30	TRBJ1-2	CAWTGGYGYTF	TGTGCCTGGACTGGGGGCTATGGCTACACCTTC
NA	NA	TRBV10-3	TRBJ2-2	CAISEDEELFF	TGTGCCATCAGTGAGGATGAGGAGCTGTTTTTT
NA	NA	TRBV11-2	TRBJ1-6	CASSLTRYNSPLHF	TGTGCCAGCAGCCTAACAAGATATAATTCACCCCTCCACTTT
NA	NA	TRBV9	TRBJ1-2	CASSEGPQLSAYGYTF	TGTGCCAGCAGCGAGGGTCCGCAACTGAGTGCCTATGGCTACACCTTC
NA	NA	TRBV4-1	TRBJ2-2	CASSPLGGGANTGELFF	TGCGCCAGCAGCCCCCTTGGGGGGGGCGCGAACACCGGGGAGCTGTTTTTT
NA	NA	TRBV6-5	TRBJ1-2	CATHLGFAYGYTF	TGTGCCACCCACCTTGGGTTTGCCTATGGCTACACCTTC
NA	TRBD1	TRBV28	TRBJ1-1	CASSLTPGGGTEAFF	TGTGCCAGCAGTCTTACCCCAGGGGGGGGCACTGAAGCTTTCTTT
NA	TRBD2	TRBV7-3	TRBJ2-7	CASSLSGGAREQYF	TGTGCCAGCAGCTTAAGCGGGGGGGCCCGCGAGCAGTACTTC
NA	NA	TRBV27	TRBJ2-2	CASSWKGGNTGELFF	TGTGCCAGCAGTTGGAAGGGAGGGAACACCGGGGAGCTGTTTTTT
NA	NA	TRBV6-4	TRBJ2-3	CASSPVAGADTQYF	TGTGCCAGCAGCCCGGTCGCAGGGGCGGATACGCAGTATTTT
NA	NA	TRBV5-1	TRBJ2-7	CASSFNGMAYEQYF	TGCGCCAGCAGCTTCAATGGAATGGCCTACGAGCAGTACTTC
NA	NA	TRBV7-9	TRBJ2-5	CASSLWGGRETQYF	TGTGCCAGCAGCTTATGGGGGGGCCGGGAGACCCAGTACTTC
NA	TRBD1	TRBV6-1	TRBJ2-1	CASSEAGWGQAYNEQFF	TGTGCCAGCAGTGAAGCGGGCTGGGGACAGGCCTACAATGAGCAGTTCTTC
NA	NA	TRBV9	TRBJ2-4	CASSVGSLAKNIQYF	TGTGCCAGCAGCGTGGGCAGCTTAGCCAAAAACATTCAGTACTTC
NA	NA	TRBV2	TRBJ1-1	CASSNADSPEAFF	TGTGCCAGCAGTAATGCCGACAGTCCTGAAGCTTTCTTT
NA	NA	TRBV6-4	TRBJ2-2	CASSEGNTGELFF	TGTGCCAGCAGTGAAGGGAACACCGGGGAGCTGTTTTTT
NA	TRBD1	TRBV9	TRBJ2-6	CASSVPTGGAGANVLTF	TGTGCCAGCAGCGTCCCGACAGGGGGCGCTGGGGCCAACGTCCTGACTTTC
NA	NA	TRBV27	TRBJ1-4	CASSLRRYEKLFF	TGTGCCAGCAGTTTGAGGCGTTATGAAAAACTGTTTTTT
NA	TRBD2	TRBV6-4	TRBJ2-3	CASSLLAGEADTQYF	TGTGCCAGCAGCCTTCTAGCGGGGGAAGCAGATACGCAGTATTTT
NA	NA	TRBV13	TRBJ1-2	CATLGGASGYTF	TGTGCCACGCTGGGGGGCGCGTCTGGCTACACCTTC
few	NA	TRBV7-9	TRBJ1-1	CASSPSRRARAFF	TGTGCCAGCAGCCCCTCAAGGAGGGCGCGTGCTTTCTTT
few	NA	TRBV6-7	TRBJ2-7	CASTAGLLYEQYF	TGTGCCAGCACGGCGGGCCTCCTCTACGAGCAGTACTTC
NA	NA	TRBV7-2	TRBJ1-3	CATDHGPGNTIYF	TGTGCCACCGATCATGGCCCCGGAAACACCATATATTTT
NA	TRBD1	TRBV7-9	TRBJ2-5	CASSWDREQETQYF	TGTGCCAGCAGCTGGGACAGAGAACAAGAGACCCAGTACTTC
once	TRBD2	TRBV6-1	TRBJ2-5	CASSGGFQETQYF	TGTGCCAGCAGCGGGGGGTTCCAAGAGACCCAGTACTTC
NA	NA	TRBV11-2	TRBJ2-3	CASNLDTSPDTQYF	TGTGCCAGCAATTTAGACACATCCCCAGATACGCAGTATTTT
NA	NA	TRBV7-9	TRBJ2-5	CASSELRGTQYF	TGTGCCAGCAGCGAGCTTCGCGGGACCCAGTACTTC
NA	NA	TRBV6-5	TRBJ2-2	CASSPWTRSGELFF	TGTGCCAGCAGTCCTTGGACACGGTCCGGGGAGCTGTTTTTT
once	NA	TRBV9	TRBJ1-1	CASSDTGSTEAFF	TGTGCCAGCAGCGATACAGGGAGCACTGAAGCTTTCTTT
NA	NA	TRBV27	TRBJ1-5	CASSLGDVGSNQPQHF	TGTGCCAGCAGTTTGGGTGACGTGGGTAGCAATCAGCCCCAGCATTTT
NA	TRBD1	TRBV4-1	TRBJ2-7	CASSQETGAHWEQYF	TGCGCCAGCAGCCAAGAGACAGGGGCCCATTGGGAGCAGTACTTC
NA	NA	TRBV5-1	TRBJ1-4	CASSWLPGEGEKLFF	TGCGCCAGCAGCTGGCTCCCGGGGGAGGGTGAAAAACTGTTTTTT
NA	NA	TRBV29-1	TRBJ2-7	CSVTPGPNGRRQYF	TGCAGCGTGACACCCGGGCCTAACGGCAGGCGGCAGTACTTC
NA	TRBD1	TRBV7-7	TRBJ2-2	CASSFLRKGGLNTGELFF	TGTGCCAGCAGCTTCCTCAGGAAAGGGGGCCTGAACACCGGGGAGCTGTTTTTT
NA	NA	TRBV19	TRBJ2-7	CASSMGRVYEQYF	TGTGCCAGTAGTATGGGCAGGGTTTACGAGCAGTACTTC